This T cell receptor beta chain is drawn from a study of blood T cell repertoires in COVID-19. Study context: The United States, Italy and Spain provided the acute and convalescent COVID-19 samples. T cells, B-cell-depleted T cells, or PBMCs provided the cDNA or gDNA that served as material.

This clone came up a few times. This table comes from immunoSEQ multiplex PCR, and its TCRdb copy is limited to in-frame clones, with some not included. The data show roughly 120,000 clones, with around 80% seen just once and less than 9% held by the top ten. Germline V gene data show CDR1 as SQVTM and CDR2 as ANQGSEA. V was trimmed by 7 bases and J by 7 bases, leaving 16 bases between them. This CDR3 spans 12 amino acids. This TCR was sampled from a man aged 65 to 79 with active or convalescent COVID-19. This sequence joins TRBV29-1 and TRBJ1-2; possible D gene TRBD1, 5 bases. Source material: peripheral blood. CDR3 loop: CSDRKIGVGYTF. For the CDR3, the DNA is TGCAGCGACCGAAAGATAGGGGTTGGCTACACCTTC.